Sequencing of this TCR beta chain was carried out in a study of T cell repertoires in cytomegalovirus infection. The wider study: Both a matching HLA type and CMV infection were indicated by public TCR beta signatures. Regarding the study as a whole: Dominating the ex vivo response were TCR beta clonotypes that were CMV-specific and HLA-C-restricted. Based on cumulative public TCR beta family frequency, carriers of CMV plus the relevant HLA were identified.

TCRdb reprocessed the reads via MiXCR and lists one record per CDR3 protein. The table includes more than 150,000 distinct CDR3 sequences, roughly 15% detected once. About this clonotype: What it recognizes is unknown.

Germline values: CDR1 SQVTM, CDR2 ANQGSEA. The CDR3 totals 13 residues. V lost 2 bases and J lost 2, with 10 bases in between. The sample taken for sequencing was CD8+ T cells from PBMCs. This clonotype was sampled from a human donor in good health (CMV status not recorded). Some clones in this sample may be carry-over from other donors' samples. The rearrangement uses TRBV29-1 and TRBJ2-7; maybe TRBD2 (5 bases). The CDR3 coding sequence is TGCAGCGTTGAAATCGGGGATACCTACGAGCAGTACTTC. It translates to CSVEIGDTYEQYF.